The source of this TCR beta chain is a study of T cell responses to AZD1222 COVID-19 vaccine. TCRdb's copy holds only in-frame clones and misses some; the assay was immunoSEQ multiplex PCR. Of around 91,000 clones listed, about 88% were seen once; the top ten hold 15% to 20%. The sequence was obtained from an adult in good health. Sequencing used peripheral blood, obtained on day 0 of AZD1222 vaccination.

CDR3 in DNA: TGTGCCAGCATCGGGACAGGGATCATGTACGAGCAGTACTTC. It is translated as CASIGTGIMYEQYF. The chain links TRBV28 to TRBJ2-7; TRBD1 aligns across 9 bases. The CDR3 is made up of 14 amino acids. Germline CDR1 and CDR2: MDHEN and SYDVKM. V dropped 7 bases and J dropped 4; count of bases not matched to a gene: 8.